The 20 T cell receptor beta chains reported below all come from one sample, sequenced in a study of blood T cell repertoires in COVID-19. The table came from immunoSEQ multiplex PCR; TCRdb's copy has only in-frame clones and leaves some out. The repertoire consists of fewer than 40,000 clones, with about four fifths occurring once and the leading ten covering approximately 23%. Sequenced sample: peripheral blood. These receptors were taken from a man between 70 and 80 years old with acute or convalescent COVID-19.

With regard to this clone: The junction departs from the called germline gene at one end, perhaps through a read error. The rearrangement links TRBV7-9 to TRBJ1-2, with 7 positions matching TRBD1. This CDR3 is built from 11 residues. Germline CDR1 and CDR2: SEHNR and FQNEAQ (reference sequence). CDR3 in DNA: TGTGCCAGCAGCTCCGACAGGGACCCGTTTTTC. Its translation is CASSSDRDPFF.

This clone was seen a few times. The chain employs TRBV5-1 and TRBJ2-7; 12 bases match TRBD1. The CDR3 is 14 residues long. V lost 3 bases to trimming and J lost 5 bases; unmatched junction nucleotides: 3. In germline, CDR1 is SGHRS, CDR2 YFSETQ. Here the CDR3 DNA reads TGCGCCAGCAGCTCCGGGACAGGGGGCAACGAGCAGTACTTC. It specifies CASSSGTGGNEQYF.

The chain carries TRBV7-2 and TRBJ1-2; 10 nucleotides align to TRBD1. The CDR3 length is 14 residues. CDR1 and CDR2 (germline): SGHTA, FQGNSA. J lost 9 bases, V lost 4 bases, and 8 bases had no gene match. In DNA form, the CDR3 reads TGTGCCAGCAGCTCGGACAGGGGGGGCCGTCGCTACACCTTC. Its translation is CASSSDRGGRRYTF.

The chain carries TRBV15 and TRBJ1-2; D is possibly TRBD1 (6 bases). This CDR3 comprises 16 residues. V lost 5 bases, J lost 4 bases, and 20 bases lay in between. CDR1 LNHNV and CDR2 YYDKDF come from the germline V gene (reference sequence). In DNA, the CDR3 is TGTGCCACCAGCCCCCTCGGACCAGGGGCGGGCTATGGCTACACCTTC. It translates to CATSPLGPGAGYGYTF.

This clone showed up just once. The chain recombines TRBV24-1 with TRBJ2-5, with TRBD1 matching 9 bases. The CDR3 sequence is 17 residues long. V lost 1 base and J lost 5; bases outside the gene matches: 10. Germline loops: CDR1 KGHDR, CDR2 SFDVKD. The CDR3 DNA follows: TGTGCCACCAGTGATTTTCCCAGGACAGGGGAATACGAGACCCAGTACTTC. It specifies CATSDFPRTGEYETQYF.

This clone has just a few counts. V usage is TRBV19 and J usage is TRBJ1-4; no firm D call. The CDR3 has 14 amino acids. Germline CDR1 and CDR2: LNHDA and SQIVND (reference sequence). V was clipped by 5 bases and J by 5 bases, with 12 bases between them. CDR3 protein: CASSPITENEKLFF. DNA for the CDR3: TGTGCCAGTAGTCCCATCACAGAGAATGAAAAACTGTTTTTT.

The chain combines TRBV27 with TRBJ2-7, with D maybe TRBD1 (6 bases). The ends were cut back, 3 bases at V and 2 bases at J, with 17 bases in the middle. This CDR3 comprises 16 residues. Germline CDR1 reads MNHEY; CDR2 reads SMNVEV (reference sequence). In nucleotides, the CDR3 is TGTGCCAGCAGTTTGCTATTGGGAGAGGGGGCCTACGAGCAGTACTTC. It encodes CASSLLLGEGAYEQYF.

The chain employs TRBV7-2 and TRBJ1-3; D ambiguous. The CDR3 has 13 amino acids. CDR1 and CDR2 from the germline V gene are SGHTA and FQGNSA. V lost 2 bases and J 6 bases, leaving 8 bases between the germline ends. CDR3 in amino acids: CASSLQQLNTIYF. The CDR3 nucleotides are TGTGCCAGCAGCTTACAACAGTTAAACACCATATATTTT.

This clone was seen just once. The rearrangement uses TRBV7-9 and TRBJ2-5; no firm D call. Germline V gives CDR1 SEHNR, CDR2 FQNEAQ (reference sequence). The V gene lost 1 base and the J gene lost 4 bases, with 7 bases spanning the gap. This CDR3 spans 13 amino acids. The DNA for the CDR3 is TGTGCCAGCAGCTTAGACTGGTTAGAGACCCAGTACTTC. Amino acid sequence: CASSLDWLETQYF.

CDR3 in DNA: TGTGCCAGCAGTTCTCCTTTGGGACAGCCAACTAATGAAAAACTGTTTTTT. It yields the protein CASSSPLGQPTNEKLFF. The rearrangement uses TRBV28 and TRBJ1-4, with TRBD1 matching over 7 bases. CDR3 size: 17 residues. CDR1 and CDR2 (germline): MDHEN, SYDVKM. With 4 bases clipped from V and 0 bases from J, the junction kept 8 bases outside the gene matches.

The chain is built from TRBV2 and TRBJ1-1; 12 bases line up with TRBD1. In germline, CDR1 is SNHLY, CDR2 FYNNEI. Losses at the gene ends were 8 bases for V and 2 bases for J; bases not matched to a gene: 12. This CDR3 is built from 17 residues. CDR3 in DNA: TGTGCCAGCCACCCGGGGACAGGGGGCTTGGGAAACACTGAAGCTTTCTTT. It is translated as CASHPGTGGLGNTEAFF.

The chain combines TRBV3-1 (or the pseudogene TRBV3-2) with TRBJ2-7; 12 bases match TRBD2. With V trimmed by 4 bases and J by 5 bases, 6 bases remained unmatched. There are 15 residues in the CDR3. In germline, CDR1 is LGHDT, CDR2 YNNKEL (reference sequence). In DNA form, the CDR3 reads TGTGCCAGCAGCCCCCTCCTAGCGGGAGGGAACGAGCAGTACTTC. Its protein product is CASSPLLAGGNEQYF.

The V gene is TRBV28, the J gene TRBJ2-5; TRBD2 matches 7 bases. This CDR3 is built from 12 residues. Germline CDR1 MDHEN, CDR2 SYDVKM. V gave up 7 bases and J gave up 3 bases; unmatched junction bases: 2. The DNA of the CDR3 is TGTGCCAGCACGGGGGGAGAAGAGACCCAGTACTTC. Encoded protein: CASTGGEETQYF.

The chain is built from TRBV6-2 or TRBV6-3 and TRBJ2-1; TRBD1 might be the D (5 bases). This CDR3 contains 12 residues. Germline V gene lookup returns CDR1 MNHEY and CDR2 SVGEGT. The V end was cut by 5 bases, the J end by 12 bases, with 14 bases between. CDR3 loop: CASSDYVGAQFF. For the CDR3, the DNA is TGTGCCAGCAGTGATTACGTAGGGGCGCAGTTCTTC.

This chain links TRBV4-1 with TRBJ1-5; 8 bases fit TRBD1. Per the germline V gene, CDR1 is MGHRA and CDR2 is YSYEKL. The CDR3 is 15 amino acids. The V segment lost 5 bases and the J segment 2 bases; nucleotides outside the gene matches: 5. The DNA for the CDR3 is TGCGCCAGCAGCGCAGGGGGCATCGGCAATCAGCCCCAGCATTTT. Amino acids: CASSAGGIGNQPQHF.

V usage is TRBV7-9 and J usage is TRBJ2-7; maybe TRBD2 (5 bases). Germline CDR1 SEHNR, CDR2 FQNEAQ (reference sequence). V gave up 5 bases and J gave up 1 base, with 12 bases separating them. This CDR3 spans 14 amino acids. The CDR3 is CASSTWTGSYEQYF. CDR3 DNA sequence: TGTGCCAGCAGCACTTGGACGGGGTCCTACGAGCAGTACTTC.

The chain combines TRBV12-3 or TRBV12-4 with TRBJ2-7, with D possibly TRBD1 on 6 matching bases. V was cut by 6 bases and J by 5 bases, with 14 bases left in between. The CDR3 loop spans 13 amino acids. The CDR3 nucleotides read TGTGCCAGCAGCCTCGGACAGCGCGACGAGCAGTACTTC. Its translation is CASSLGQRDEQYF.

The chain is built from TRBV3-1 (or the pseudogene TRBV3-2) and TRBJ2-2; possibly TRBD2 for D (6 bases). The CDR3 consists of 13 residues. Trimming stripped 0 bases from V and 16 bases from J, with 15 bases between. Germline V gives CDR1 LGHDT, CDR2 YNNKEL (reference sequence). CDR3 DNA sequence: TGTGCCAGCAGCCAAGAGGCCTGGAGGGATCGGTTTTTT. Its translation: CASSQEAWRDRFF.

V usage is TRBV20-1 and J usage is TRBJ1-3; D not resolved. The V gene lost 3 bases and the J gene lost 2 bases, with 8 bases spanning the gap. Germline assignment: CDR1 DFQATT and CDR2 SNEGSKA (reference sequence). There are 13 residues in the CDR3. The CDR3 DNA sequence: TGCAGTGCTAGTCTGGGCACTGGAAACACCATATATTTT. It specifies CSASLGTGNTIYF.

The rearrangement uses TRBV5-1 and TRBJ1-5; no reliable D call. The CDR3 spans 14 residues. Germline CDR1 and CDR2: SGHRS and YFSETQ. The V and J ends lost 4 bases and 7 bases respectively, with 15 bases between them. The CDR3 DNA reads TGCGCCAGCAGCCGGAGCCCGGCTGACCAGCCCCAGCATTTT. Amino acids: CASSRSPADQPQHF.